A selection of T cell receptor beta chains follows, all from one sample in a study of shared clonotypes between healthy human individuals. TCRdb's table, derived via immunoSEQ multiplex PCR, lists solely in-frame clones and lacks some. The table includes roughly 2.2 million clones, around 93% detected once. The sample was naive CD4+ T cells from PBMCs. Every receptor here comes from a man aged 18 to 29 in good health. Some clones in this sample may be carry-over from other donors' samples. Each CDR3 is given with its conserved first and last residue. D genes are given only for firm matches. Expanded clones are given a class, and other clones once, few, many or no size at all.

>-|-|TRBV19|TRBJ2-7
TGTGCCAGTAGTATAGATGGGTACGAGCAGTACTTC
CASSIDGYEQYF
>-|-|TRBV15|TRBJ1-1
TGTGCCACCCAATTTGGAAACACTGAAGCTTTCTTT
CATQFGNTEAFF
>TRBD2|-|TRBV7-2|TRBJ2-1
TGTGCCAGCAGCACTAGCGGGAGCGGCTCCTACAATGAGCAGTTCTTC
CASSTSGSGSYNEQFF
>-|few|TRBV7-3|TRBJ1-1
TGTGCCAGCAGCTTAAGCTCAACTGAAGCTTTCTTT
CASSLSSTEAFF
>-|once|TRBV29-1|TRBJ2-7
TGCAGCGTTGGCCCAGCGGGCTTCTTCTACGAGCAGTACTTC
CSVGPAGFFYEQYF
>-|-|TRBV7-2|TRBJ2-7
TGTGCCAGCAGCTTGCGGTTCGCTAACTACGAGCAGTACTTC
CASSLRFANYEQYF
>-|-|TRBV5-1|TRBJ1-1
TGCGCCAGCAGCTTAAACAGGAGGGAGACTGAAGCTTTCTTT
CASSLNRRETEAFF
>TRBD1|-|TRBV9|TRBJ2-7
TGTGCCAGCAGCGAGGGGACAGGGGCCTCCTACGAGCAGTACTTC
CASSEGTGASYEQYF
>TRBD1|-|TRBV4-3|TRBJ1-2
TGCGCCAGCAGCCCCGGGACAGGGGGCGAAGCTAACTATGGCTACACCTTC
CASSPGTGGEANYGYTF
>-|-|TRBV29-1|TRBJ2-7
TGCAGCGTCGGGGACTTCTACGAGCAGTACTTC
CSVGDFYEQYF
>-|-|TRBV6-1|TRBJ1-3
TGTGCCAGCAGTGAAGTGGGAGGAAACACCATATATTTT
CASSEVGGNTIYF
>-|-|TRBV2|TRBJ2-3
TGTGCCAGCAGTGACGGATTTGGTACGCAGTATTTT
CASSDGFGTQYF
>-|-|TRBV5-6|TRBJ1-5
TGTGCCAGCAGCTTCGGGGACGCCGCGGGTCAGCCCCAGCATTTT
CASSFGDAAGQPQHF
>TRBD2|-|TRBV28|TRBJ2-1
TGTGCCAGCAGTTTATTGGGGGGGACTAGCGACTACAATGAGCAGTTCTTC
CASSLLGGTSDYNEQFF
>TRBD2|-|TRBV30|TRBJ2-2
TGTGCCTGGAGCGTCTTCCCGGGACTAGCGGGAGGGTTATACACCGGGGAGCTGTTTTTT
CAWSVFPGLAGGLYTGELFF
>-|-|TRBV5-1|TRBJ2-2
TGCGCCAGCAGCTTGGATCTAGCACAGGGCACCGGGGAGCTGTTTTTT
CASSLDLAQGTGELFF
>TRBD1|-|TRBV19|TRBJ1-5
TGTGCCAGTAGTGTGACAGGGGGAAATCAGCCCCAGCATTTT
CASSVTGGNQPQHF
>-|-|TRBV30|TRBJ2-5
TGTGCCTGGGACGTGGGGACATACCAAGAGACCCAGTACTTC
CAWDVGTYQETQYF
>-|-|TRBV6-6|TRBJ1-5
TGTGCCAGCAGTTACGTGGCAGGGAATCAGCCCCAGCATTTT
CASSYVAGNQPQHF
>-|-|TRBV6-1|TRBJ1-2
TGTGCCAGCAGTGTTCAAGGGGGTGACTATGGCTACACCTTC
CASSVQGGDYGYTF
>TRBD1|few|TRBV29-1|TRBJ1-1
TGCAGCGTTGAATGGAGAGGGACAGGGAGAGCTTTCTTT
CSVEWRGTGRAFF
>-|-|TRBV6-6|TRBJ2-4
TGTGCCGGGGGCCCCGGGGTAATTGACAAAAACATTCAGTACTTC
CAGGPGVIDKNIQYF
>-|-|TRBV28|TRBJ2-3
TGTGCCAGCATCCCGTACCCTAGTTCGTTTACGCAGTATTTT
CASIPYPSSFTQYF
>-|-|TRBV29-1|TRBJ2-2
TGCAGCGTTTTGGCGAACACCGGGGAGCTGTTTTTT
CSVLANTGELFF
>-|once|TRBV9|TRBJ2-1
TGTGCCAGCAGCGCTGGGGTGGGCCTCCTCGGAGAGCAGTTCTTC
CASSAGVGLLGEQFF
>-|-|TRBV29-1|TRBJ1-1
TGCAGCGTTGAAGACGGTGGACAGAACACTGAAGCTTTCTTT
CSVEDGGQNTEAFF
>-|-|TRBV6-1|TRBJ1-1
TGTGCCAGCATTCAACAGGGTCGGCAAGCTTTCTTT
CASIQQGRQAFF
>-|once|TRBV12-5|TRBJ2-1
TGTGCTAGTGGTTACTTCGCGGACAGAGATGAGCAGTTCTTC
CASGYFADRDEQFF
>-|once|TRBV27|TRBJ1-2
TGTGCCAGCAGACCACAGATTAACTATGGCTACACCTTC
CASRPQINYGYTF
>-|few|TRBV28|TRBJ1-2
TGTGCCAGCAGTTCCCAGTATGGCTACACCTTC
CASSSQYGYTF
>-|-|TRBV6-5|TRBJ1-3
TGTGCCAGCAGCCGGCCTTCTGGAAACACCATATATTTT
CASSRPSGNTIYF
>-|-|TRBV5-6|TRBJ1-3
TGTGCCAGCAGCAGTGGAAGTTCGGACGGGGGAAACACCATATATTTT
CASSSGSSDGGNTIYF
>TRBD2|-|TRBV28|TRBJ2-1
TGTGCCAGCGCGACTAGCGGGAGTGTCAATGAGCAGTTCTTC
CASATSGSVNEQFF
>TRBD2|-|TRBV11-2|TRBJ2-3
TGTGCCAGTCAGAGGCGGGGGGGGGCAGATACGCAGTATTTT
CASQRRGGADTQYF
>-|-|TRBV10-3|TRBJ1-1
TGTGCCATCAGGAGCCACCCTCAGGGATCTGAAGCTTTCTTT
CAIRSHPQGSEAFF
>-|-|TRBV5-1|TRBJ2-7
TGCGCCAGCTCTTCCCTTAGTAACTCCTACGAGCAGTACTTC
CASSSLSNSYEQYF
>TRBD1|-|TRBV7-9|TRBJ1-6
TGTGCCAGCAGCCCCGGGACAGGGGCCGGTTCACCCCTCCACTTT
CASSPGTGAGSPLHF
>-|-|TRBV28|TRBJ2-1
TGTGCCAGCAGTTTAGAACAGGATCTCTACAATGAGCAGTTCTTC
CASSLEQDLYNEQFF
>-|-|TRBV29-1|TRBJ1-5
TGCAGCGTTGAAGATCCGCGCGGGACGGCGAATCAGCCCCAGCATTTT
CSVEDPRGTANQPQHF
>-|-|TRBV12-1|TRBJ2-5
TGTGCCAGCAGCCAGGGGTGTGGCGGGAGTGGTTGCGGGACCCAGTACTTC
CASSQGCGGSGCGTQYF
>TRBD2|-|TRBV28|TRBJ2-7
TGTGCCAGCAGATTGGGAATAGCGGGCGGCCGGGCGGGCGAGCAGTACTTC
CASRLGIAGGRAGEQYF
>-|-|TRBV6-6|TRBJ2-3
TGTGCCAGCACTCTTAGAGGGGCGGTCGCAGATACGCAGTATTTT
CASTLRGAVADTQYF
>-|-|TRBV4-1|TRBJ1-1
TGCGCCAGCAGCCAAGCGTGGCCAGTGGCGGGTAGCACTGAAGCTTTCTTT
CASSQAWPVAGSTEAFF
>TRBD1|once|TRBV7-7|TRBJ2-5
TGTGCCAGCTCCCGGGACAGCCAAGAGACCCAGTACTTC
CASSRDSQETQYF
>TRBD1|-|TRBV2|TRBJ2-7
TGTGCCAGCAGTGTACAGGGGTGGGGCGAGCAGTACTTC
CASSVQGWGEQYF
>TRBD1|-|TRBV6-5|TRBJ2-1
TGTGCCAGCGGGGACAGCTACAATGAGCAGTTCTTC
CASGDSYNEQFF
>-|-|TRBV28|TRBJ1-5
TGTGCCAGCAGTCCCTCACGGGGGCTCTATAGCAATCAGCCCCAGCATTTT
CASSPSRGLYSNQPQHF
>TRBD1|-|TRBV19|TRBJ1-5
TGTGCCAGTAGTATCCGGGGACAGGTGAATCAGCCCCAGCATTTT
CASSIRGQVNQPQHF
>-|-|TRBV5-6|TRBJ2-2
TGTGCCAGCAGCGTCAGGGGCCTGACCGGGGAGCTGTTTTTT
CASSVRGLTGELFF
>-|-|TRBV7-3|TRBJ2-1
TGTGCCAGCAGCTTCTCTCAAGGAACCTACAATGAGCAGTTCTTC
CASSFSQGTYNEQFF
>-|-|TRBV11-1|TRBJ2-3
TGTGCCAGCAGCTTTGGACCCCCAGATACGCAGTATTTT
CASSFGPPDTQYF
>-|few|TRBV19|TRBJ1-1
TGTGCCAGCTCCCTCGAAGAGGACACTGAAGCTTTCTTT
CASSLEEDTEAFF
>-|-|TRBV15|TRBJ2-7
TGTGCCACCAGCCCACTGGGGGACGAGCAGTACTTC
CATSPLGDEQYF